These 12 T cell receptor beta chains were sequenced from one sample in a study of blood T cell repertoires in COVID-19. Sequenced by immunoSEQ multiplex PCR; TCRdb stores in-frame clones only, minus some. Here the sample spans 75,000 to 100,000 clones, roughly 80% being singletons. Sequencing was carried out using peripheral blood. The receptor source for this set is a human donor in a cohort sampled during active COVID-19.

CDR3 sequence (DNA): TGTGCCAGCAGTCCGGGAGCCCAACAAGAGACCCAGTACTTC. As protein: CASSPGAQQETQYF. This chain connects TRBV5-4 to TRBJ2-5; D perhaps matches TRBD2 (6 bases). Germline CDR1 and CDR2: SGHNT and YYREEE (reference sequence). V lost 5 bases, J lost 2 bases, and 13 bases lay in between. This CDR3 region has 14 residues.

This chain links TRBV6-2 or TRBV6-3 with TRBJ1-5; 7 bases map to TRBD1. Germline CDR1 reads MNHEY; CDR2 reads SVGEGT. The V segment lost 1 base and the J segment 6 bases; nucleotides outside the gene matches: 18. The CDR3 spans 19 residues. CDR3 sequence (DNA): TGTGCCAGCAGTTACTACGCCGGGACAGAGTATCCAAAGAGTCAGCCCCAGCATTTT. It yields the protein CASSYYAGTEYPKSQPQHF.

This chain joins TRBV6-5 and TRBJ1-2, with D possibly TRBD1 on 5 matching bases. In germline, CDR1 is MNHEY, CDR2 SVGAGI. CDR3 length: 16 residues. The V end was cut by 4 bases, the J end by 4 bases, with 19 bases between. The CDR3 sequence is CASSLTAVWDSYGYTF. DNA for the CDR3: TGTGCCAGCAGTTTAACCGCCGTTTGGGACTCCTATGGCTACACCTTC.

The rearrangement uses TRBV19 and TRBJ1-5, with TRBD1 matching 9 bases. The germline V gene encodes CDR1 LNHDA and CDR2 SQIVND (reference sequence). There are 14 residues in the CDR3. After removal of 3 bases from V and 4 bases from J, the junction contained 1 base not matched to a gene. The CDR3 nucleotides read TGTGCCAGTAGTATCGGGACAGGGAATCAGCCCCAGCATTTT. Its protein is CASSIGTGNQPQHF. Combining the CDR3 with reference TRBV19 and TRBJ1-5 gives the whole variable domain DGGITQSPKYLFRKEGQNVTLSCEQNLNHDAMYWYRQDPGQGLRLIYYSQIVNDFQKGDIAEGYSVSREKKESFPLTVTSAQKNPTAFYLCASSIGTGNQPQHFGDGTRLSIL.

On this clone: Other DNA sequences of this sample code for an identical CDR3. The chain has TRBV3-1 (or the pseudogene TRBV3-2) and TRBJ1-6; TRBD1 aligns across 7 bases. Per the germline V gene, CDR1 is LGHDT and CDR2 is YNNKEL (reference sequence). Trimming cost V 1 base and J 7 bases; bases outside gene matches: 1. This CDR3 contains 14 residues. CDR3 residues: CASSQVQGNSPLHF. CDR3 sequence (DNA): TGTGCCAGCAGCCAAGTACAGGGGAATTCACCCCTCCACTTT.

V usage is TRBV19 and J usage is TRBJ1-1; perhaps TRBD1 as D (5 bases). The CDR3 has 12 residues. Trimming cost V 9 bases and J 7 bases, with 15 bases left between them. The germline V gene encodes CDR1 LNHDA and CDR2 SQIVND (reference sequence). The CDR3 sequence is CASNGRAYEAFF. The CDR3 nucleotides read TGTGCCAGCAATGGCAGGGCTTATGAAGCTTTCTTT. The full variable domain, its missing parts supplied by reference TRBV19 and TRBJ1-1, is DGGITQSPKYLFRKEGQNVTLSCEQNLNHDAMYWYRQDPGQGLRLIYYSQIVNDFQKGDIAEGYSVSREKKESFPLTVTSAQKNPTAFYLCASNGRAYEAFFGQGTRLTVV.

V gene TRBV19 combines with J gene TRBJ1-2; D might be TRBD1 (5 bases). The CDR3 is made up of 13 amino acids. The germline V and J ends were trimmed by 7 bases and 8 bases, with 17 bases remaining between them. Germline values: CDR1 LNHDA, CDR2 SQIVND (reference sequence). The CDR3 bases are TGTGCCAGTAACGATAGGGGAATTGGCGGCTACACCTTC. Translated: CASNDRGIGGYTF. Combining the CDR3 with reference TRBV19 and TRBJ1-2 gives the whole variable domain DGGITQSPKYLFRKEGQNVTLSCEQNLNHDAMYWYRQDPGQGLRLIYYSQIVNDFQKGDIAEGYSVSREKKESFPLTVTSAQKNPTAFYLCASNDRGIGGYTFGSGTRLTVV.

The chain couples TRBV9 to TRBJ2-5; 7 nucleotides agree with TRBD1. The CDR3 loop spans 15 amino acids. The germline V gene encodes CDR1 SGDLS and CDR2 YYNGEE. V lost 3 bases and J lost 4; bases outside the gene matches: 9. The CDR3 loop reads CASSGVGTGVETQYF. The CDR3 nucleotides are TGTGCCAGCAGCGGGGTTGGAACAGGGGTAGAGACCCAGTACTTC. Full variable domain (rest looked up from reference TRBV9 and TRBJ2-5): DSGVTQTPKHLITATGQRVTLRCSPRSGDLSVYWYQQSLDQGLQFLIQYYNGEERAKGNILERFSAQQFPDLHSELNLSSLELGDSALYFCASSGVGTGVETQYFGPGTRLLVL.

This clone occurred once. The rearrangement links TRBV7-9 to TRBJ2-3; 9 bases map to TRBD1. Germline V gene data show CDR1 as SEHNR and CDR2 as FQNEAQ (reference sequence). Unmatched junction bases numbered 11, after V lost 5 bases and J lost 5 bases. CDR3 size: 16 residues. CDR3: CASSPEWTGERDTQYF. The CDR3 region has the DNA TGTGCCAGCAGCCCCGAATGGACAGGGGAGAGAGATACGCAGTATTTT.

J is TRBJ1-4 and V is TRBV28, with D hard to call. The CDR3 covers 15 residues. V was pared by 7 bases and J by 1 base, with 13 bases between. The germline V gene has CDR1 MDHEN and CDR2 SYDVKM. Written as DNA, the CDR3 is TGTGCCAGCAATGAGGGCGGTGGAACTAATGAAAAACTGTTTTTT. Protein sequence: CASNEGGGTNEKLFF.

The chain recombines TRBV7-3 with TRBJ2-3; 11 bases fit TRBD2. The CDR3 loop spans 17 amino acids. Losses at the gene ends were 5 bases for V and 4 bases for J; bases not matched to a gene: 11. CDR1 is SGHTA and CDR2 is FQGTGA in the germline V gene. DNA of the CDR3: TGTGCCAGCAGCCTGCCGGATAGCGGGGGGGCCCCAGATACGCAGTATTTT. Protein: CASSLPDSGGAPDTQYF.

The CDR3 coding sequence is TGTGCCAGCAGTTTCGGGACAGGGGTAGAGACCCAGTACTTC. This sequence encodes CASSFGTGVETQYF. This chain joins TRBV6-6 and TRBJ2-5; 10 bases are a match to TRBD1. Unmatched junction bases numbered 3, after V lost 4 bases and J lost 4 bases. CDR3 length: 14 residues. Germline CDR1 MNHNY, CDR2 SVGAGI (reference sequence).